This TCR beta chain originates from a study of vaccination and CD4 T cells after COVID-19. Comment on this clonotype: Its antigen is as yet unknown.

Treatment given: roughly nine-day PBMC culture with coronavirus spike peptide pools or control peptides (ViraFEST assay). Samples of CD4+ T cells were obtained from the unexposed donor before the COVID-19 pandemic (2011-2018). Trimming at V came to 4 bases and at J to 0 bases, leaving 8 bases not matched to a gene. Per the germline V gene, CDR1 is SGHAT and CDR2 is FQNNGV. This CDR3 is built from 16 residues. Sequence data for DNA of cultured CD4+ T cells were generated by the Oncomine TCR Beta short-read assay. In this case, cultured CD4+ T cells provided the extracted genomic DNA. TCRdb redid the calling of the PCR reads with MiXCR, one entry per CDR3 protein. The data contain over 8,500 distinct CDR3 sequences, around 30% of them singletons.

What was sequenced was CD4+ T cells from blood, cultured in vitro. The V gene is TRBV11-2, the J gene TRBJ1-1, with 7 bases that match TRBD1. The sequence derives from a human donor in good health. The CDR3 loop is CASSSLRGPMNTEAFF. As DNA, the CDR3 is TGTGCCAGCAGCTCACTAAGGGGGCCAATGAACACTGAAGCTTTCTTT.